The rows below give T cell receptor beta chains drawn from one sample of a study of OX40 agonist ivuxolimab in advanced cancers. The protocol was immunoSEQ multiplex PCR, while the TCRdb copy is restricted to in-frame clones and leaves out a portion. This table holds approximately 49,000 clones, approximately 81% found once. The sample consisted of CD4+ or CD8+ T cells sorted from blood, taken in a trial of the OX40 agonist ivuxolimab. These receptors came from an adult with an advanced solid tumor such as melanoma, head and neck, liver or kidney cancer. Each CDR3 is given with its conserved first and last residue. The D gene is left open where the match is weak. The size field is filled for only some rows; it gives once, few, many or a size class.

size: .; V: TRBV28; J: TRBJ1-1; length: 13; D: .; DNA: TGTGCCAGCAGAAAGGACCCTTACACTGAAGCTTTCTTT; CDR3: CASRKDPYTEAFF
size: .; V: TRBV28; J: TRBJ2-7; length: 14; D: TRBD2; DNA: TGTGCCAGCATGTTAGCGGGGGGGCCCTACGAGCAGTACTTC; CDR3: CASMLAGGPYEQYF
size: .; V: TRBV2; J: TRBJ1-1; length: 15; D: TRBD1; DNA: TGTGCCAGCAGGGACCCGGGACAGGGGAACACTGAAGCTTTCTTT; CDR3: CASRDPGQGNTEAFF
size: .; V: TRBV9; J: TRBJ2-5; length: 16; D: TRBD2; DNA: TGTGCCAGCAGCCTCGGGACTAGCGGGGGGGTCGAGACCCAGTACTTC; CDR3: CASSLGTSGGVETQYF
size: .; V: TRBV14; J: TRBJ2-5; length: 13; D: .; DNA: TGTGCCAGCAGCCAAGATCTTGAAGAGACCCAGTACTTC; CDR3: CASSQDLEETQYF
size: .; V: TRBV6-6; J: TRBJ1-1; length: 13; D: .; DNA: TGTGCCAGCAGTTTTACAGGGAACACTGAAGCTTTCTTT; CDR3: CASSFTGNTEAFF
size: .; V: TRBV19; J: TRBJ1-3; length: 17; D: TRBD1; DNA: TGTGCCAGTAGTATAGTTCCAGGGGGCCTCTCTGGAAACACCATATATTTT; CDR3: CASSIVPGGLSGNTIYF
size: .; V: TRBV6-1; J: TRBJ2-3; length: 13; D: .; DNA: TGTGCCAGTGCTGACCTTAGCACAGATACGCAGTATTTT; CDR3: CASADLSTDTQYF
size: once; V: TRBV9; J: TRBJ2-2; length: 13; D: .; DNA: TGTGCCAGCAGCGAGACAGGAGGCGGGGAGCTGTTTTTT; CDR3: CASSETGGGELFF
size: .; V: TRBV4-2; J: TRBJ2-3; length: 18; D: TRBD1; DNA: TGTGCCAGCAGCCAAGCGGGGGCAGGGGGCCCCCCCCCACATGTCTGGTATTTT; CDR3: CASSQAGAGGPPPHVWYF
size: once; V: TRBV27; J: TRBJ1-1; length: 14; D: TRBD1; DNA: TGTGCCAGCACTCTGACAGGGGATGGTGCTGAAGCTTTCTTT; CDR3: CASTLTGDGAEAFF
size: .; V: TRBV19; J: TRBJ2-3; length: 16; D: .; DNA: TGTGCCAGTAGCCCCTGGGTAGCGGAGGCCACAGATACGCAGTATTTT; CDR3: CASSPWVAEATDTQYF
size: .; V: TRBV9; J: TRBJ2-5; length: 13; D: TRBD1; DNA: TGTGCCAGCAGCGTAGGGGACAGGGGCCCCCAGTACTTC; CDR3: CASSVGDRGPQYF
size: .; V: TRBV27; J: TRBJ1-6; length: 13; D: .; DNA: TGTGCCAGCAGTTTATCGAATAATTCACCCCTCCACTTT; CDR3: CASSLSNNSPLHF
size: .; V: TRBV7-6; J: TRBJ2-7; length: 14; D: .; DNA: TGTGCCAGCAGCTTAGAAAGGACAGCCTACGAGCAGTACTTC; CDR3: CASSLERTAYEQYF
size: .; V: TRBV6-6; J: TRBJ2-3; length: 15; D: .; DNA: TGTGCCAGCAGGCTTGGGAATAGCGAGACAGATACGCAGTATTTT; CDR3: CASRLGNSETDTQYF
size: many; V: TRBV7-9; J: TRBJ1-5; length: 13; D: .; DNA: TGTGCCAGCAGCTTATCGGTCGATCAGCCCCAGCATTTT; CDR3: CASSLSVDQPQHF
size: .; V: TRBV27; J: TRBJ1-1; length: 13; D: .; DNA: TGTGCCAGCAGTTTATCGCTAGGCACTGAAGCTTTCTTT; CDR3: CASSLSLGTEAFF
size: .; V: TRBV4-3; J: TRBJ2-1; length: 17; D: .; DNA: TGCGCCAGCAGCCGCACAGTCGGGCTAGCTTGGGACAATGAGCAGTTCTTC; CDR3: CASSRTVGLAWDNEQFF
size: .; V: TRBV7-2; J: TRBJ2-3; length: 14; D: TRBD1; DNA: TGTGCCAGCAGCTTTCGACAGGGGACAGATACGCAGTATTTT; CDR3: CASSFRQGTDTQYF
size: .; V: TRBV7-3; J: TRBJ2-2; length: 18; D: TRBD1; DNA: TGTGCCAGCAGCCCCGACCCCCTCGACAGGGAAGCCACCGGGGAGCTGTTTTTT; CDR3: CASSPDPLDREATGELFF
size: few; V: TRBV9; J: TRBJ2-1; length: 14; D: TRBD2; DNA: TGTGCCAGCACCGGCGGGGGGGCCGACAATGAGCAGTTCTTC; CDR3: CASTGGGADNEQFF
size: .; V: TRBV28; J: TRBJ2-3; length: 14; D: .; DNA: TGTGCCAGCAGTGCATCGGGGGAGTTGGATACGCAGTATTTT; CDR3: CASSASGELDTQYF
size: once; V: TRBV5-1; J: TRBJ1-2; length: 18; D: .; DNA: TGCGCCAGCAGCTTGCCCTCAGGGGTGGCGGAGTTCCCTTATGGCTACACCTTC; CDR3: CASSLPSGVAEFPYGYTF
size: .; V: TRBV4-2; J: TRBJ1-5; length: 14; D: .; DNA: TGTGCCAGCAGCCCCAACAGGGGCAATCAGCCCCAGCATTTT; CDR3: CASSPNRGNQPQHF
size: .; V: TRBV27; J: TRBJ2-2; length: 16; D: TRBD1; DNA: TGTGCCAGCAGTTTACAGGGGGCCCTTATCACCGGGGAGCTGTTTTTT; CDR3: CASSLQGALITGELFF